Below, one T cell receptor (beta chain) is given with its context. This CDR3 is 17 amino acids long. Germline V CDR1 and CDR2: SGHRS, YFSETQ. Trimming took 4 bases from V and 2 from J, leaving 21 bases between them. These data belong to a study of technical replicates of blood from several donors. Using immunoSEQ multiplex PCR, the repertoire was profiled, and TCRdb retains in-frame clones only, with some absent. The table has tens of thousands of clones, 75% to 95% seen once; the top ten hold under 0.5%. Source material: T cells isolated from PBMCs. The rearrangement uses TRBV5-1 and TRBJ1-1; D call uncertain. The origin of this receptor is a human donor in good health. Some clones in this sample may be carry-over from other donors' samples. The CDR3 sequence is CASSKIKDQRLNTEAFF. The DNA of the CDR3 is TGCGCCAGCAGCAAGATAAAGGATCAGAGACTTAACACTGAAGCTTTCTTT.